These T cell receptor beta chains were read from a single sample in a study of post-analysis software for immune sequencing data. MiXCR, run by TCRdb on the PCR reads, gives a single entry per CDR3 protein. In the table there are some 260,000 distinct CDR3 sequences, 36% of which are singletons. The sample comprised blood. The source of these receptors is a girl aged 5 to 17 with multiple sclerosis. Each CDR3 is given with its conserved first and last residue. The D gene is left open where the match is weak. Clone size is given for some rows only: seen once, a few or many times, or a class if the clone is expanded.

j_call clone_size v_call d_call cdr3_aa cdr3_nt
TRBJ2-1 many TRBV5-1 . CASSLASSVFSSYNERFF TGCGCCAGCAGCTTGGCGAGTAGCGTTTTCAGCTCCTACAATGAGCGGTTCTTC
TRBJ1-2 . TRBV4-1 . CASSQEGAAGYGYTF TGCGCCAGCAGCCAAGAGGGGGCCGCGGGGTATGGCTACACCTTC
TRBJ1-1 . TRBV7-9 . CVSSPDLVRGPEAFF TGTGTCAGCAGCCCTGACCTAGTGCGTGGGCCTGAAGCTTTCTTT
TRBJ1-5 . TRBV4-1 . CASSHDGSGSDQPQHF TGCGCCAGCAGCCATGATGGTTCGGGCAGTGATCAGCCCCAGCATTTT
TRBJ1-1 . TRBV5-5 . CASSPQTVNTEAFF TGTGCCAGCAGCCCACAAACAGTGAACACTGAAGCTTTCTTT
TRBJ2-1 . TRBV14 TRBD2 CASSHRLAGAPALYEQFF TGTGCCAGCAGCCACCGACTAGCGGGGGCGCCGGCGTTGTATGAGCAGTTCTTC
TRBJ1-1 once TRBV7-9 . CASSLVRQNTEAFF TGTGCCAGCAGCTTAGTAAGGCAGAACACTGAAGCTTTCTTT
TRBJ2-6 few TRBV6-5 TRBD1 CASSYSRGGPGANVLTF TGTGCCAGCAGTTACTCGAGAGGGGGCCCCGGGGCCAACGTCCTGACTTTC
TRBJ1-2 many TRBV6-5 . CASTTVRGRANYGYTF TGTGCCAGCACCACAGTGCGGGGGCGAGCTAACTATGGCTACACCTTC
TRBJ2-5 many TRBV12-3/TRBV12-4 TRBD2 CASTLRSGGETQYF TGTGCCAGCACTCTCCGATCGGGAGGGGAGACCCAGTACTTC
TRBJ1-1 few TRBV16 . CAGSHTPANTEAFF TGTGCCGGCAGCCACACCCCAGCCAACACTGAAGCTTTCTTT
TRBJ1-6 few TRBV20-1 . CSASSQGDSPLHF TGCAGTGCTAGTAGCCAGGGAGATTCACCCCTCCACTTT
TRBJ1-2 many TRBV6-1 TRBD1 CASSEDRLGYTF TGTGCCAGCAGTGAGGACAGGTTGGGTTACACCTTC
TRBJ1-3 few TRBV29-1 . CSVSPRESLGNTIYF TGCAGCGTTTCTCCTCGAGAGTCCCTCGGAAACACCATATATTTT
TRBJ2-6 . TRBV6-5 . CASSYDRSLSGANVLTF TGTGCCAGCAGTTACGACAGGAGTCTCTCTGGGGCCAACGTCCTGACTTTC
TRBJ2-2 . TRBV6-6 . CASTQVSGELFF TGTGCCAGCACTCAGGTATCCGGGGAGCTGTTTTTT
TRBJ1-1 . TRBV6-2/TRBV6-3 . CSHLNTEGKNTEAFF TGTTCACACCTTAACACGGAGGGGAAGAACACTGAAGCTTTCTTT
TRBJ1-2 many TRBV12-3/TRBV12-4 . CASRGAVSNYGYTF TGTGCCAGCAGGGGCGCGGTGTCTAACTATGGCTACACCTTC
TRBJ1-6 few TRBV28 . CASSFRSVGWNSPLHF TGTGCCAGCAGTTTTCGATCCGTCGGCTGGAATTCACCCCTCCACTTT
TRBJ2-5 . TRBV19 TRBD1 CASSVYRGQETQYF TGTGCCAGTAGTGTCTACAGGGGGCAAGAGACCCAGTACTTC